This is a list of T cell receptor beta chains from one sample in a study of high-grade serous ovarian cancer treatment subgroups. Clones were read by immunoSEQ multiplex PCR, and TCRdb kept only the in-frame ones, dropping some. The table has about 10,000 clones, around 83% seen once. Sequenced: tumor tissue. The receptors stem from a human donor with high-grade serous ovarian cancer. The CDR3 runs from the conserved cysteine through the conserved F or W. A D gene is named only where the DNA matches it firmly. Clone size is given for some rows only: seen once, a few or many times, or a class if the clone is expanded.

v_gene	abundance	d_gene	j_gene	CDR3aa	CDR3nt
TRBV27	.	.	TRBJ2-7	CASRRAGAYEQYF	TGTGCCTCCCGGAGGGCCGGCGCCTACGAGCAGTACTTC
TRBV28	.	TRBD1	TRBJ2-7	CASTPGGTGLYEQYF	TGTGCCAGCACCCCCGGTGGGACAGGGCTTTATGAGCAGTACTTC
TRBV7-9	.	TRBD2	TRBJ2-3	CASSPRVSGRKDTQYF	TGTGCCAGCAGCCCCCGGGTGTCCGGGAGGAAAGATACGCAGTATTTT
TRBV7-3	.	TRBD2	TRBJ2-2	CASSPAGLAGGGGTGELFF	TGTGCCAGCAGCCCCGCAGGACTAGCGGGAGGAGGGGGCACCGGGGAGCTGTTTTTT
TRBV5-1	once	TRBD1	TRBJ1-4	CASSLGQVDEKLFF	TGCGCCAGCAGCCTAGGACAGGTCGATGAAAAACTGTTTTTT
TRBV11-1	.	.	TRBJ2-1	CASSPYYNEQFF	TGTGCCAGCAGCCCGTATTACAATGAGCAGTTCTTC
TRBV7-9	.	TRBD1	TRBJ1-6	CASSPGDRDNSPLHF	TGTGCCAGCAGCCCTGGAGACAGGGATAATTCACCCCTCCACTTT
TRBV6-1	.	.	TRBJ2-4	CASSEVTVQTIQYF	TGTGCCAGCAGTGAAGTTACAGTTCAAACCATTCAGTACTTC
TRBV7-2	.	TRBD2	TRBJ2-2	CASIPWASGGLGELFF	TGTGCCAGCATCCCGTGGGCTAGCGGGGGCCTCGGGGAGCTGTTTTTT
TRBV11-2	once	.	TRBJ2-7	CASSYQTAAYEQYF	TGTGCCAGCAGCTACCAGACAGCAGCCTACGAGCAGTACTTC
TRBV5-5	.	.	TRBJ1-2	CASSLRVSYGYTF	TGTGCCAGCAGCTTACGGGTCTCCTATGGCTACACCTTC
TRBV2	.	.	TRBJ1-4	CASSERTGRNEKLFF	TGTGCCAGCAGTGAAAGAACAGGAAGAAATGAAAAACTGTTTTTT
TRBV6-4	.	TRBD2	TRBJ2-1	CASSEIAGGVGEQFF	TGTGCCAGCAGTGAAATAGCGGGAGGGGTAGGTGAGCAGTTCTTC
TRBV11-2	few	.	TRBJ1-1	CASSSPRYGGAFF	TGTGCCAGCAGCTCGCCCCGTTACGGGGGAGCTTTCTTT
TRBV7-2	.	.	TRBJ2-2	CASSPTGYVGTGELFF	TGTGCCAGCAGCCCTACAGGGTACGTGGGCACCGGGGAGCTGTTTTTT
TRBV5-6	.	TRBD2	TRBJ2-7	CASSLAGGRAYEQYF	TGTGCCAGCAGCTTGGCTGGCGGGAGGGCCTACGAGCAGTACTTC
TRBV29-1	.	.	TRBJ1-1	CSGKNGFSGTEAFF	TGCAGCGGGAAGAATGGATTCTCAGGCACTGAAGCTTTCTTT
TRBV28	.	.	TRBJ1-6	CASGWGGHSSYNSPLHF	TGTGCCAGCGGGTGGGGGGGACACAGCTCCTATAATTCACCCCTCCACTTT
TRBV5-1	.	.	TRBJ2-2	CASSLTSGAGGELFF	TGCGCCAGCAGCCTGACCTCAGGGGCGGGCGGGGAGCTGTTTTTT
TRBV7-8	.	TRBD1	TRBJ2-7	CASSLVAGTGSYEQYF	TGTGCCAGCAGCTTAGTGGCCGGGACAGGGTCCTACGAGCAGTACTTC
TRBV5-1	.	TRBD1	TRBJ2-5	CASSRQGAQETQYF	TGCGCCAGCAGCCGACAGGGGGCCCAAGAGACCCAGTACTTC